A single sample is the source of the 32 T cell receptor beta chains below, sequenced in a study of shared clonotypes between healthy human individuals. Sequencing was performed with immunoSEQ multiplex PCR; in TCRdb, only in-frame clones are kept and a portion is missing. Of around 1.9 million clones listed, 90% to 95% are singletons. Naive CD8 cells were CD45RO-negative, positively selected for CCR7, excluding terminally differentiated effector memory CD45RA+ cells. Material: naive CD8+ T cells from PBMCs. The receptors come from a man aged 18 to 29 in good health. Some clones in this sample may be carry-over from other donors' samples.

V gene TRBV27 combines with J gene TRBJ2-1; D might be TRBD2 (6 bases). The V end lost 8 bases, the J end lost 9 bases, and 17 bases lay between the germline ends. The CDR3 is 13 amino acids. The V gene's germline CDR1 is MNHEY and CDR2 SMNVEV (reference sequence). The CDR3 loop reads CASGKGGWGEQFF. CDR3 in DNA: TGTGCCAGCGGAAAGGGAGGTTGGGGTGAGCAGTTCTTC.

The V and J genes are TRBV7-6 and TRBJ2-7, with TRBD2 matching 7 bases. Germline V gene data show CDR1 as SGHVS and CDR2 as FNYEAQ. The CDR3 contains 14 residues. The trim removed 5 bases at V and 4 bases at J, leaving 8 bases unmatched. In DNA form, the CDR3 reads TGTGCCAGCAGCGGACTAGGCAGATTATACGAGCAGTACTTC. It codes for CASSGLGRLYEQYF.

A note on this clone: At the DNA level, this CDR3 is encoded by other sequences in the same sample as well. This chain connects TRBV5-1 to TRBJ2-5; D not resolved. The CDR3 extends over 13 amino acids. Germline CDR1 SGHRS, CDR2 YFSETQ. V gave up 0 bases and J gave up 3 bases, with 6 bases separating them. The CDR3 loop reads CASSLGREETQYF. CDR3 nucleotide sequence: TGCGCCAGCAGCTTGGGCCGGGAAGAGACCCAGTACTTC.

The V call is TRBV5-6, the J call TRBJ2-3; D is uncertain. This CDR3 spans 14 amino acids. Trimming took 7 bases from V and 2 from J, leaving 14 bases between them. Germline assignment: CDR1 SGHDT and CDR2 YYEEEE. CDR3 sequence: CASLMWYFTDTQYF. The CDR3 region has the DNA TGTGCCAGCCTGATGTGGTACTTCACAGATACGCAGTATTTT. Together with reference TRBV5-6 and TRBJ2-3, the CDR3 gives the full variable domain: DAGVTQSPTHLIKTRGQQVTLRCSPKSGHDTVSWYQQALGQGPQFIFQYYEEEERQRGNFPDRFSGHQFPNYSSELNVNALLLGDSALYLCASLMWYFTDTQYFGPGTRLTVL.

Points on this clone: Different DNA sequences within this sample yield the same CDR3. The chain combines TRBV28 with TRBJ2-7; D possibly matches TRBD1 or TRBD2 (5 bases each). This CDR3 spans 15 amino acids. In germline, CDR1 is MDHEN, CDR2 SYDVKM. Trimming took 5 bases from V and 1 from J, leaving 15 bases between them. The CDR3 reads CASSPPRDGSYEQYF. As DNA, the CDR3 is TGTGCCAGCAGTCCCCCCCGGGACGGTTCCTACGAGCAGTACTTC.

This clone appeared once. V usage is TRBV7-9 and J usage is TRBJ2-5; D is unresolved. The CDR3 loop spans 14 amino acids. The V and J ends lost 5 bases and 4 bases respectively, with 14 bases between them. Germline CDR1 reads SEHNR; CDR2 reads FQNEAQ (reference sequence). The CDR3 is CASSQLTPRETQYF. CDR3 bases: TGTGCCAGCAGCCAACTAACCCCAAGAGAGACCCAGTACTTC.

V usage is TRBV5-4 and J usage is TRBJ2-1; D remains unclear. The CDR3 is 13 amino acids. V was pared by 0 bases and J by 6 bases, with 7 bases between. Germline values: CDR1 SGHNT, CDR2 YYREEE (reference sequence). The CDR3 DNA reads TGTGCCAGCAGCTTGGATTCTGGCAATGAGCAGTTCTTC. Protein sequence: CASSLDSGNEQFF.

The V call is TRBV27, the J call TRBJ2-2; 9 bases map to TRBD2. With V trimmed by 8 bases and J by 3 bases, 4 bases remained unmatched. The germline CDR1 and CDR2 sequences are MNHEY and SMNVEV (reference sequence). The CDR3 sequence is 14 residues long. CDR3 sequence (DNA): TGTGCCAGCGGAGGACTAGCGTACACCGGGGAGCTGTTTTTT. Its protein product is CASGGLAYTGELFF.

This rearrangement joins TRBV14 to TRBJ1-1; D gene uncertain. CDR1 SGHDN and CDR2 FVKESK come from the germline V gene. The CDR3 length is 11 residues. Trimming left V 9 bases short and J 8 bases short, with 13 bases between. The CDR3 nucleotides read TGTGCCAGTCCTCCTTGGGTAGAAGCTTTCTTT. Its protein is CASPPWVEAFF.

The rearrangement joins TRBV27 to TRBJ2-1, with a possible D match to TRBD2 (6 bases). The ends were cut back, 11 bases at V and 9 bases at J, with 23 bases in the middle. This CDR3 has 14 residues. The germline gives CDR1 MNHEY, CDR2 SMNVEV (reference sequence). The DNA of the CDR3 is TGTGCCTCCGGCGAGAGTGTGGACGGGGGTGAGCAGTTCTTC. Protein product: CASGESVDGGEQFF.

The chain has TRBV6-5 and TRBJ1-5; D gene unclear. CDR1 and CDR2 from the germline V gene are MNHEY and SVGAGI. The CDR3 covers 14 residues. The V gene lost 2 bases and the J gene lost 7 bases, with 12 bases spanning the gap. The chain's CDR3 is CASSYRGNGQPQHF. DNA of the CDR3: TGTGCCAGCAGTTACAGAGGGAATGGGCAGCCCCAGCATTTT.

The chain combines TRBV4-2 with TRBJ1-4; D possibly corresponds to TRBD1 (6 bases). V was cut by 1 base and J by 6 bases, with 15 bases left in between. Germline-derived CDR1 and CDR2 are LGHNA and YNFKEQ. The CDR3 length is 16 residues. The CDR3 DNA is TGTGCCAGCAGCCAAGTCGATAGGGGGGTCGATGAAAAACTGTTTTTT. The encoded protein is CASSQVDRGVDEKLFF.

The chain combines TRBV28 with TRBJ1-1; D not resolved. Germline CDR1 is MDHEN and CDR2 is SYDVKM. The CDR3 has 14 amino acids. V was pared by 3 bases and J by 1 base, with 9 bases between. Here the CDR3 DNA reads TGTGCCAGCAGTTTTGAACACTCGAACACTGAAGCTTTCTTT. Protein product: CASSFEHSNTEAFF.

Notes on this clone: The sample holds other DNA sequences that translate to the same CDR3. V usage is TRBV9 and J usage is TRBJ1-1; D is unresolved. Trimming removed 4 bases from V and 1 base from J, with 5 bases in between. CDR1 and CDR2 (germline): SGDLS, YYNGEE. The length of the CDR3 is 12 residues. The CDR3 is CASSRANTEAFF. In DNA form, the CDR3 reads TGTGCCAGCAGCCGTGCGAACACTGAAGCTTTCTTT.

The chain recombines TRBV19 with TRBJ2-1, with a tentative D call TRBD1 (6 bases). The CDR3 contains 16 residues. V lost 3 bases and J lost 1, with 13 bases in between. Germline V CDR1 and CDR2: LNHDA, SQIVND (reference sequence). This chain's CDR3 is CASSINGRGSYNEQFF. The CDR3 nucleotides read TGTGCCAGTAGTATTAATGGCAGGGGATCCTACAATGAGCAGTTCTTC.

This chain uses TRBV13 with TRBJ2-1; 10 bases match TRBD2. This CDR3 region has 16 residues. The V segment lost 4 bases and the J segment 4 bases; nucleotides outside the gene matches: 7. Germline-derived CDR1 and CDR2 are PRHDT and FYEKMQ (reference sequence). The CDR3 region has the DNA TGTGCCAGCAGCTCATGGGGGACTAGCGAATACAATGAGCAGTTCTTC. This encodes CASSSWGTSEYNEQFF. The full variable domain, its missing parts supplied by reference TRBV13 and TRBJ2-1, is AAGVIQSPRHLIKEKRETATLKCYPIPRHDTVYWYQQGPGQDPQFLISFYEKMQSDKGSIPDRFSAQQFSDYHSELNMSSLELGDSALYFCASSSWGTSEYNEQFFGPGTRLTVL.

Concerning this clone itself: Within the sample, other DNA sequences also encode this same CDR3. The V and J genes are TRBV18 and TRBJ2-5; possible D gene TRBD2, 6 bases. CDR1 and CDR2 (germline): KGHSH, LQKENI. The ends were cut back, 6 bases at V and 2 bases at J, with 13 bases in the middle. CDR3 length: 14 amino acids. The CDR3 loop is CASSRGTEQETQYF. The CDR3 DNA reads TGTGCCAGCTCCCGCGGGACGGAACAAGAGACCCAGTACTTC.

With respect to this clone: This sample includes further DNA sequences coding for the same CDR3. The chain carries TRBV28 and TRBJ2-5; D gene unclear. The CDR3 sequence is 10 residues long. Trimming pared 5 bases from V and 5 bases from J, leaving 3 bases between. Germline CDR1 reads MDHEN; CDR2 reads SYDVKM. In DNA, the CDR3 is TGTGCCAGCAGTAGCGAGACCCAGTACTTC. Its translation: CASSSETQYF.

The gene calls are TRBV5-4 and TRBJ2-5, with a tentative D call TRBD1 (6 bases). The V end lost 5 bases, the J end lost 2 bases, and 13 bases lay between the germline ends. CDR1 and CDR2 from the germline V gene are SGHNT and YYREEE (reference sequence). The CDR3 is made up of 14 amino acids. CDR3 sequence: CASSHRTEQETQYF. DNA for the CDR3: TGTGCCAGCAGTCACCGGACAGAGCAAGAGACCCAGTACTTC.

This rearrangement joins TRBV27 to TRBJ1-5; D is ambiguous. Germline V lookup: CDR1 MNHEY, CDR2 SMNVEV (reference sequence). The V and J ends lost 2 bases and 8 bases respectively, with 19 bases between them. This CDR3 comprises 16 residues. Written as DNA, the CDR3 is TGTGCCAGCAGTTTAACCTCCGGACCCCCGGGAGAGCCCCAGCATTTT. This encodes CASSLTSGPPGEPQHF.

The chain carries TRBV18 and TRBJ2-3; D unclear. V was shortened by 1 base and J by 4 bases, with 6 bases between the two germline ends. Germline V gene sequence: CDR1 KGHSH, CDR2 LQKENI. This CDR3 comprises 13 residues. CDR3 residues: CASSPLFPDTQYF. As DNA, the CDR3 is TGTGCCAGCTCACCACTCTTCCCAGATACGCAGTATTTT.

The chain couples TRBV2 to TRBJ2-7; D ambiguous. Germline CDR1 SNHLY, CDR2 FYNNEI. Trimming cost V 2 bases and J 6 bases, with 14 bases left between them. CDR3 size: 14 residues. The CDR3: CASSEQKAYTEQYF. The CDR3 coding sequence is TGTGCCAGCAGTGAACAGAAGGCGTACACCGAGCAGTACTTC.

The genes are TRBV7-3 and TRBJ2-1, with 7 positions matching TRBD2. The CDR3 sequence is 18 residues long. V lost 4 bases and J lost 7; bases outside the gene matches: 19. Germline V gene lookup returns CDR1 SGHTA and CDR2 FQGTGA. The CDR3 region has the DNA TGTGCCAGCAGCTCGGGGGTTCGCGGGAGTGAGTGGGAGAATGAGCAGTTCTTC. This encodes CASSSGVRGSEWENEQFF.

The chain employs TRBV27 and TRBJ1-1; 8 bases are shared with TRBD1. Germline lookup yields CDR1 MNHEY and CDR2 SMNVEV (reference sequence). This CDR3 spans 16 amino acids. J gave up 5 bases and V 0 bases, and 8 bases lay outside the gene matches. DNA of the CDR3: TGTGCCAGCAGTTTATCCCCAGGGGGCGCCTGGACTGAAGCTTTCTTT. Protein sequence: CASSLSPGGAWTEAFF.

Concerning this clone itself: In the same sample, other DNA sequences code for this CDR3. CDR3 region: CASSLSTGMNTEAFF. CDR3 in DNA: TGTGCCAGCAGTTTATCCACAGGGATGAACACTGAAGCTTTCTTT. The chain recombines TRBV27 with TRBJ1-1; a possible D gene is TRBD1 (6 bases). The V and J ends lost 0 bases and 0 bases respectively, with 8 bases between them. CDR1 and CDR2 (germline): MNHEY, SMNVEV (reference sequence). CDR3 size: 15 residues.

V is TRBV7-9 and J is TRBJ2-2; TRBD2 might be the D (6 bases). The V gene's germline CDR1 is SEHNR and CDR2 FQNEAQ (reference sequence). The CDR3 is 17 amino acids. The ends were cut back, 1 base at V and 7 bases at J, with 19 bases in the middle. The chain's CDR3 is CASSLGPGLDHLGELFF. The CDR3 nucleotides are TGTGCCAGCAGCTTAGGGCCGGGACTGGACCACCTCGGGGAGCTGTTTTTT.

V is TRBV4-3 and J is TRBJ2-2; D gene unclear. V lost 1 base and J 2 bases, leaving 8 bases between the germline ends. The CDR3 is made up of 15 amino acids. Germline V gene sequence: CDR1 LGHNA, CDR2 YSLEER. The CDR3 nucleotides read TGCGCCAGCAGCCAAGTATCACCAAACACCGGGGAGCTGTTTTTT. Translating gives CASSQVSPNTGELFF.

The rearrangement uses TRBV7-9 and TRBJ2-1, with D perhaps TRBD2 (7 bases). CDR1 is SEHNR and CDR2 is FQNEAQ in the germline V gene (reference sequence). The CDR3 has 15 amino acids. Deletions cut 2 bases from V and 6 bases from J, with 14 bases between. CDR3 in amino acids: CASSLRGADPNEQFF. The CDR3 coding sequence is TGTGCCAGCAGCTTACGGGGGGCCGATCCCAATGAGCAGTTCTTC.

The chain combines TRBV11-3 with TRBJ2-7; 7 nucleotides line up with TRBD2. Germline CDR1 reads SGHNT; CDR2 reads YENEEA. V lost 2 bases and J lost 2; bases outside the gene matches: 6. This CDR3 comprises 15 residues. The CDR3 loop is CASSLYAGVTYEQYF. DNA of the CDR3: TGTGCCAGCAGCTTATATGCGGGAGTAACCTACGAGCAGTACTTC. Variable domain in full (rest from reference TRBV11-3 and TRBJ2-7): EAGVVQSPRYKIIEKKQPVAFWCNPISGHNTLYWYLQNLGQGPELLIRYENEEAVDDSQLPKDRFSAERLKGVDSTLKIQPAELGDSAVYLCASSLYAGVTYEQYFGPGTRLTVT.

As regards this clone: Other DNA sequences in this specimen translate into the identical CDR3. In nucleotides, the CDR3 is TGCGCCAGCAGCTGGGGACTAGCGGGAAGGGCCGGGGAGCTGTTTTTT. As protein: CASSWGLAGRAGELFF. The gene calls are TRBV5-1 and TRBJ2-2; 13 nucleotides match TRBD2. CDR3 length: 16 residues. V shed 3 bases, J shed 6 bases, and the junction held 5 bases outside the gene matches. From germline, CDR1 is SGHRS and CDR2 YFSETQ.

The chain joins TRBV7-9 to TRBJ2-2; no firm D call. V gave up 3 bases and J gave up 5 bases, with 10 bases separating them. Germline CDR1 reads SEHNR; CDR2 reads FQNEAQ (reference sequence). The CDR3 covers 14 residues. CDR3 DNA sequence: TGTGCCAGCAGCTTCCTAGTTAGTACCGGGGAGCTGTTTTTT. It specifies CASSFLVSTGELFF.

The rearrangement uses TRBV6-5 and TRBJ1-1; 7 bases align to TRBD1. The CDR3 is 15 residues long. With 5 bases clipped from V and 1 base from J, the junction kept 7 bases outside the gene matches. CDR1 and CDR2 (germline): MNHEY, SVGAGI. CDR3 amino acids: CASSPYQGENTEAFF. The CDR3 nucleotides read TGTGCCAGCAGTCCGTACCAGGGGGAGAACACTGAAGCTTTCTTT.